Shown below are 26 T cell receptor beta chains from a single sample sequenced in a study of blood T cell repertoires in COVID-19. Some clones are missing from TCRdb's copy, which holds only in-frame ones; the method was immunoSEQ multiplex PCR. This sample has approximately 200,000 clones, with around 88% found just once. Sequencing input: PBMCs or T cells enriched from blood (not recorded which). Receptors originate from a woman aged 25 to 39 who had recovered from COVID-19.

The genes are TRBV27 and TRBJ2-1; no clear D gene. Germline V lookup: CDR1 MNHEY, CDR2 SMNVEV (reference sequence). This CDR3 has 13 amino acids. Trimming took 8 bases from V and 3 from J, leaving 11 bases between them. The chain's CDR3 is CASGPSYYNEQFF. CDR3 sequence (DNA): TGTGCCAGCGGGCCATCCTACTACAATGAGCAGTTCTTC.

V and J are TRBV19 and TRBJ1-1; the match to TRBD1 covers 10 bases. V lost 3 bases to trimming and J lost 0 bases; unmatched junction nucleotides: 7. This CDR3 is built from 17 residues. CDR1 LNHDA and CDR2 SQIVND come from the germline V gene (reference sequence). The CDR3 sequence: CASSILPGQGLNTEAFF. Written as DNA, the CDR3 is TGTGCCAGTAGTATCTTACCGGGACAGGGGTTGAACACTGAAGCTTTCTTT.

J is TRBJ1-4 and V is TRBV13; TRBD1 is a possible D gene (6 bases). The V end was cut by 8 bases, the J end by 4 bases, with 11 bases between. The CDR3 totals 13 residues. The germline gives CDR1 PRHDT, CDR2 FYEKMQ (reference sequence). The CDR3 protein is CASAGQSNEKLFF. As DNA, the CDR3 is TGTGCCAGCGCAGGACAGAGTAATGAAAAACTGTTTTTT. The entire variable domain, with the rest obtained from reference TRBV13 and TRBJ1-4, is as follows: AAGVIQSPRHLIKEKRETATLKCYPIPRHDTVYWYQQGPGQDPQFLISFYEKMQSDKGSIPDRFSAQQFSDYHSELNMSSLELGDSALYFCASAGQSNEKLFFGSGTQLSVL.

The rearrangement joins TRBV28 to TRBJ1-6, with D perhaps matching TRBD1 (5 bases). Trimming removed 6 bases at V and 2 bases at J, with 17 bases between. The CDR3 runs 17 residues. Germline V lookup: CDR1 MDHEN, CDR2 SYDVKM. CDR3 DNA sequence: TGTGCCAGCAGCCTTGACAGTAGAACTACCTATAATTCACCCCTCCACTTT. It translates to CASSLDSRTTYNSPLHF.

The chain uses TRBV7-8 and TRBJ2-7; 8 positions agree with TRBD2. J lost 1 base, V lost 5 bases, and 7 bases had no gene match. This CDR3 region has 15 residues. Germline loops: CDR1 SGHVS, CDR2 FQNEAQ. CDR3 coding DNA: TGTGCCAGCAGCCCGGCGGGGACTAGTTCCTACGAGCAGTACTTC. Protein: CASSPAGTSSYEQYF.

J is TRBJ1-4 and V is TRBV28; D is perhaps TRBD1 (5 bases). V lost 10 bases to trimming and J lost 4 bases, with 10 bases between them. The CDR3 sequence is 12 residues long. Germline V CDR1 and CDR2: MDHEN, SYDVKM. The CDR3 reads CATRTSNEKLFF. CDR3 in DNA: TGTGCCACCAGGACAAGTAATGAAAAACTGTTTTTT.

V gene TRBV7-9 combines with J gene TRBJ2-1, with 13 bases fitting TRBD2. Germline trimming cut 5 bases from V and 8 bases from J; bases unmatched to any gene: 15. Germline V lookup: CDR1 SEHNR, CDR2 FQNEAQ (reference sequence). CDR3 length: 18 amino acids. The CDR3 spells CASSPGLAGRFLSDEQFF. The CDR3 nucleotides read TGTGCCAGCAGCCCGGGACTAGCGGGGCGCTTTCTAAGCGATGAGCAGTTCTTC.

As DNA, the CDR3 is TGCGCCAGCAGCTTGGAGGGCGACCGGGGGACCCAGTACTTC. The encoded protein is CASSLEGDRGTQYF. The chain recombines TRBV5-1 with TRBJ2-5, with a weak D call TRBD2 (5 bases). The germline V gene encodes CDR1 SGHRS and CDR2 YFSETQ. Trimming cost V 0 bases and J 7 bases, with 13 bases left between them. CDR3 size: 14 residues. Together with reference TRBV5-1 and TRBJ2-5, the CDR3 gives the full variable domain: KAGVTQTPRYLIKTRGQQVTLSCSPISGHRSVSWYQQTPGQGLQFLFEYFSETQRNKGNFPGRFSGRQFSNSRSEMNVSTLELGDSALYLCASSLEGDRGTQYFGPGTRLLVL.

CDR3 nucleotide sequence: TGTGCCATCAGTGAGTCGGCTAGCGGACAAGAGACCCAGTACTTC. Translation: CAISESASGQETQYF. The chain joins TRBV10-3 to TRBJ2-5; 7 bases are shared with TRBD2. CDR1 and CDR2 from the germline V gene are ENHRY and SYGVKD. The CDR3 contains 15 residues. V lost 0 bases to trimming and J lost 2 bases; unmatched junction nucleotides: 3.

This clone occurred once. This chain uses TRBV6-5 with TRBJ1-3; D is unresolved. The CDR3 is 15 residues long. Germline V gene data show CDR1 as MNHEY and CDR2 as SVGAGI. V gave up 4 bases and J gave up 0 bases, with 10 bases separating them. The CDR3: CASSSGLRSGNTIYF. For the CDR3, the DNA is TGTGCCAGCAGTTCTGGACTGCGCTCTGGAAACACCATATATTTT.

CDR3: CASSEYLAGAETQYF. The CDR3 DNA reads TGTGCCAGCAGTGAATACCTAGCGGGAGCTGAGACCCAGTACTTC. The chain recombines TRBV25-1 with TRBJ2-5; 10 bases are a match to TRBD2. Trimming took 0 bases from V and 5 from J; bases not matched to a gene: 3. The CDR3 runs to 15 residues. CDR1 MGHDK and CDR2 SYGVNS come from the germline V gene.

V usage is TRBV4-1 and J usage is TRBJ1-1; no definite D call. This CDR3 is built from 14 residues. Germline V gene lookup returns CDR1 MGHRA and CDR2 YSYEKL. Trimming took 0 bases from V and 1 from J, leaving 6 bases between them. The CDR3 DNA reads as TGCGCCAGCAGCCAAGATACCGGGAACACTGAAGCTTTCTTT. Encoded protein: CASSQDTGNTEAFF.

The chain recombines TRBV7-8 with TRBJ1-4; 7 bases align to TRBD1. CDR3 length: 16 amino acids. Trimming removed 3 bases from V and 0 bases from J; junction bases left unmatched: 4. Germline lookup yields CDR1 SGHVS and CDR2 FQNEAQ. The CDR3 DNA reads as TGTGCCAGCAGCTTGTACGGGACAGCAACTAATGAAAAACTGTTTTTT. Amino acid sequence: CASSLYGTATNEKLFF.

CDR3 DNA: TGTGCCAGTAGTCCCGTTCCCGGCGGGAGACCCACAGATACGCAGTATTTT. It encodes CASSPVPGGRPTDTQYF. The chain links TRBV19 to TRBJ2-3; 7 bases are a match to TRBD2. The V gene's germline CDR1 is LNHDA and CDR2 SQIVND (reference sequence). The CDR3 has 17 amino acids. The V segment lost 5 bases and the J segment 2 bases; nucleotides outside the gene matches: 13. Using reference TRBV19 and TRBJ2-3 for the parts outside the CDR3, the full variable domain is DGGITQSPKYLFRKEGQNVTLSCEQNLNHDAMYWYRQDPGQGLRLIYYSQIVNDFQKGDIAEGYSVSREKKESFPLTVTSAQKNPTAFYLCASSPVPGGRPTDTQYFGPGTRLTVL.

The genes are TRBV5-8 and TRBJ1-4; 10 bases agree with TRBD1. Germline V CDR1 and CDR2: SGHTS, YDEGEE. Trimming removed 4 bases from V and 7 bases from J; junction bases left unmatched: 4. CDR3 length equals 14 residues. In nucleotides, the CDR3 is TGTGCCAGCAGCATCCGGGACAGGGGTGAAAAACTGTTTTTT. It is translated as CASSIRDRGEKLFF.

V usage is TRBV6-1 and J usage is TRBJ1-5; a weak D match, TRBD1 (6 bases). Germline loops: CDR1 MNHNS, CDR2 SASEGT. V was pared by 2 bases and J by 4 bases, with 6 bases between. The CDR3 extends over 13 amino acids. CDR3: CASSEQGNQPQHF. DNA for the CDR3: TGTGCCAGCAGTGAACAGGGGAATCAGCCCCAGCATTTT.

This clone was seen a handful of times. V gene TRBV28 combines with J gene TRBJ2-1; 10 bases fit TRBD2. CDR3 length: 14 residues. The germline gives CDR1 MDHEN, CDR2 SYDVKM. V gave up 3 bases and J gave up 6 bases; unmatched junction bases: 2. The CDR3 protein is CASSLASGSNEQFF. The CDR3 DNA follows: TGTGCCAGCAGTTTGGCTAGCGGGAGCAATGAGCAGTTCTTC.

The rearrangement links TRBV10-3 to TRBJ2-7, with TRBD2 identical over 8 bases. With V trimmed by 0 bases and J by 6 bases, 7 bases remained unmatched. The CDR3 covers 15 residues. CDR1 and CDR2 (germline): ENHRY, SYGVKD. The CDR3 sequence is CAISESDGREGEQYF. The CDR3 DNA reads as TGTGCCATCAGTGAGTCCGACGGCCGGGAGGGCGAGCAGTACTTC.

The rearrangement uses TRBV27 and TRBJ1-3, with a tentative D call TRBD1 (6 bases). The CDR3 extends over 14 amino acids. Germline values: CDR1 MNHEY, CDR2 SMNVEV (reference sequence). V was pared by 8 bases and J by 4 bases, with 15 bases between. The CDR3 reads CASPAQGSGNTIYF. CDR3 nucleotide sequence: TGTGCCAGCCCAGCACAGGGCTCCGGAAACACCATATATTTT.

CDR3 nucleotides: TGTGCCAGCAGCTCCGGGACTAGCGGGATCCACTACAACTACAATGAGCAGTTCTTC. Translated, it gives CASSSGTSGIHYNYNEQFF. The J gene is TRBJ2-1, the V gene TRBV7-2, with 13 bases fitting TRBD2. Unmatched junction bases numbered 12, after V lost 4 bases and J lost 3 bases. The CDR3 has 19 amino acids. Looked up from germline, CDR1 is SGHTA and CDR2 is FQGNSA.

This chain connects TRBV5-1 to TRBJ1-1, with 8 nucleotides matching TRBD1. Germline V gene sequence: CDR1 SGHRS, CDR2 YFSETQ. The junction had 4 bases not matched to a gene; V was cut back by 0 bases and J by 6 bases. The CDR3 extends over 14 amino acids. In DNA, the CDR3 is TGCGCCAGCAGCTTGGTGGACAGGGAACCTGAAGCTTTCTTT. Protein product: CASSLVDREPEAFF.

This chain joins TRBV28 and TRBJ2-1; D unclear. V was clipped by 3 bases and J by 4 bases, with 22 bases between them. Germline V gene data show CDR1 as MDHEN and CDR2 as SYDVKM. The CDR3 extends over 18 amino acids. The CDR3 spells CASSLAPLDASIYNEQFF. The DNA of the CDR3 is TGTGCCAGCAGTTTGGCCCCCCTAGATGCGTCGATTTACAATGAGCAGTTCTTC.

This clone was observed a single time. The chain joins TRBV7-9 to TRBJ2-7, with D unresolved. The CDR3 is 11 amino acids. Trimming left V 2 bases short and J 6 bases short, with 5 bases between. Germline V gene sequence: CDR1 SEHNR, CDR2 FQNEAQ (reference sequence). CDR3 in amino acids: CASSLRFEQYF. The DNA of the CDR3 is TGTGCCAGCAGCTTACGGTTCGAGCAGTACTTC.

The V call is TRBV27, the J call TRBJ2-6; 9 positions agree with TRBD1. The germline V gene has CDR1 MNHEY and CDR2 SMNVEV (reference sequence). This CDR3 contains 18 residues. V was clipped by 6 bases and J by 1 base; unmatched bases: 10. The CDR3 loop is CASRPFRDRDSGANVLTF. In DNA form, the CDR3 reads TGTGCCAGCAGACCATTCCGGGACAGGGATTCTGGGGCCAACGTCCTGACTTTC.

V is TRBV7-9 and J is TRBJ1-6; unclear D gene. The germline V gene encodes CDR1 SEHNR and CDR2 FQNEAQ (reference sequence). CDR3 size: 11 residues. Trimming removed 4 bases at V and 8 bases at J, with 3 bases between. In DNA form, the CDR3 reads TGTGCCAGCAGCTCAGATTCACCCCTCCACTTT. It encodes CASSSDSPLHF. Looking up the rest from reference TRBV7-9 and TRBJ1-6 gives the full variable domain: DTGVSQNPRHKITKRGQNVTFRCDPISEHNRLYWYRQTLGQGPEFLTYFQNEAQLEKSRLLSDRFSAERPKGSFSTLEIQRTEQGDSAMYLCASSSDSPLHFGNGTRLTVT.

The CDR3 nucleotides read TGTGCCAGCAGTTTACGCCTAGCGGGGCTCTACGAGCAGTACTTC. It is translated as CASSLRLAGLYEQYF. The chain is built from TRBV27 and TRBJ2-7, with 9 positions matching TRBD2. CDR1 is MNHEY, CDR2 SMNVEV, per germline (reference sequence). CDR3 length: 15 amino acids. Losses at the gene ends were 2 bases for V and 3 bases for J; bases not matched to a gene: 5.